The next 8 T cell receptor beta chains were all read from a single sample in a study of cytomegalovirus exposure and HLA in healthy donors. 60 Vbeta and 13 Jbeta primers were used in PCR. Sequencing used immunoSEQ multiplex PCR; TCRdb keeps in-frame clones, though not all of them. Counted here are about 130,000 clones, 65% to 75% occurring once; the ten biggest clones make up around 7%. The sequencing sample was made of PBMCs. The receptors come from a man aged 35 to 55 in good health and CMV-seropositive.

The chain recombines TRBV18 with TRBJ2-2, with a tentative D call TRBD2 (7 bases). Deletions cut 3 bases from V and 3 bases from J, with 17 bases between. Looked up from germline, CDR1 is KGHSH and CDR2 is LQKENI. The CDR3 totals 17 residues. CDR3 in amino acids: CASSPSQAGAHTGELFF. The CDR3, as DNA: TGTGCCAGCTCACCTAGTCAGGCGGGGGCCCACACCGGGGAGCTGTTTTTT.

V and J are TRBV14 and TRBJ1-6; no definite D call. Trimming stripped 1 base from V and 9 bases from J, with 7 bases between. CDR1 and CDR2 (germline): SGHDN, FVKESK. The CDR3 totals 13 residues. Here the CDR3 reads CASSQVRFSPLHF. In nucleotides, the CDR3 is TGTGCCAGCAGCCAAGTGAGGTTTTCACCCCTCCACTTT. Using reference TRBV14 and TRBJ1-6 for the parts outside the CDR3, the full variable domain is EAGVTQFPSHSVIEKGQTVTLRCDPISGHDNLYWYRRVMGKEIKFLLHFVKESKQDESGMPNNRFLAERTGGTYSTLKVQPAELEDSGVYFCASSQVRFSPLHFGNGTRLTVT.

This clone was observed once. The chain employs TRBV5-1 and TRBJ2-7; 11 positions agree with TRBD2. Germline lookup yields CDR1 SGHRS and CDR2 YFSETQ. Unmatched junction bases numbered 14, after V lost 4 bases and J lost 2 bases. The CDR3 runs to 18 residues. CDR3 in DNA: TGCGCCAGCAGCCCTCGGGGAGGTAGCGGGAGGGCTCCCTACGAGCAGTACTTC. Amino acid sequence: CASSPRGGSGRAPYEQYF. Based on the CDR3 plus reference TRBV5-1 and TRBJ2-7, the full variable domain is KAGVTQTPRYLIKTRGQQVTLSCSPISGHRSVSWYQQTPGQGLQFLFEYFSETQRNKGNFPGRFSGRQFSNSRSEMNVSTLELGDSALYLCASSPRGGSGRAPYEQYFGPGTRLTVT.

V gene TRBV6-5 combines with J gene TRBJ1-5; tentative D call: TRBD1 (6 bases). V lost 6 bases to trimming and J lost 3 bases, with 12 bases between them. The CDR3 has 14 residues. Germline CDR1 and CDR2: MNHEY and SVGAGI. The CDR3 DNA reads TGTGCCAGCAGCACGACAGGTTTCAATCAGCCCCAGCATTTT. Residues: CASSTTGFNQPQHF.

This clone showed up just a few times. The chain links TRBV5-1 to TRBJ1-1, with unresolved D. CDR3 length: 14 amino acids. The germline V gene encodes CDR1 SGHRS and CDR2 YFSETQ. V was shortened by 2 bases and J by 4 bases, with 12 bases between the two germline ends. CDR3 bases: TGCGCCAGCAGCTTAGAGGGTAGAGGCACTGAAGCTTTCTTT. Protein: CASSLEGRGTEAFF.

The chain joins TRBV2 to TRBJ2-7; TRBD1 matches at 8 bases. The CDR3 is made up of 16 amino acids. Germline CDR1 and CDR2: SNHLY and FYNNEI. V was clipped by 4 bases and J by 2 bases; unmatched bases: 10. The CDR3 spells CASSGKGQGGTYEQYF. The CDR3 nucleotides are TGTGCCAGCAGTGGGAAAGGACAGGGTGGCACCTACGAGCAGTACTTC.

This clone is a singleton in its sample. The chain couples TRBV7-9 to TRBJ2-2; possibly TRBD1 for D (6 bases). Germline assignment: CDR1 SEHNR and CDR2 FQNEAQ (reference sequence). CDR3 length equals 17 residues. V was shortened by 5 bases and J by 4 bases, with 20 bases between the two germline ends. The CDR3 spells CASSPWGQGKSTGELFF. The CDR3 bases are TGTGCCAGCAGCCCCTGGGGTCAGGGGAAAAGCACCGGGGAGCTGTTTTTT.

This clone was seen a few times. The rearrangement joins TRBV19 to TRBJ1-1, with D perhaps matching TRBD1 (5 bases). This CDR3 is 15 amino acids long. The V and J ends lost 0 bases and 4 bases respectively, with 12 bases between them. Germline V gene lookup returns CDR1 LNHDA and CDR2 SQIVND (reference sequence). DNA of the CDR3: TGTGCCAGTAGTATAGATCCAGGGAAGGGCACTGAAGCTTTCTTT. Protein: CASSIDPGKGTEAFF.